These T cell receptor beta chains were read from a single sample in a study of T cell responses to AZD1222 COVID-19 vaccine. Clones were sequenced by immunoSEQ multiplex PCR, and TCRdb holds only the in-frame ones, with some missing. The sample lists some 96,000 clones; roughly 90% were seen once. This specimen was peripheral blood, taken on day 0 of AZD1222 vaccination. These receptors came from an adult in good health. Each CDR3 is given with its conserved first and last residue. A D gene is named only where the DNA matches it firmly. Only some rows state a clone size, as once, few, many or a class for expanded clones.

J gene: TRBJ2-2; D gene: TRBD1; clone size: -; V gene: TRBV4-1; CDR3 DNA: TGCGCCAGCAGCCACCCGACAGGGCCCACCGGGGAGCTGTTTTTT; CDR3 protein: CASSHPTGPTGELFF
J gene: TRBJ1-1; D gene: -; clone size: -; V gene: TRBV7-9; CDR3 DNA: TGTGCCAGCAGCTTAGTCCCTGACAGGCCCACTGAAGCTTTCTTT; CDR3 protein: CASSLVPDRPTEAFF
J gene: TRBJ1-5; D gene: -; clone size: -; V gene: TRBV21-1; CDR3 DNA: TGTGCCAGCAGCGCGGGAACCCTCAATCAGCCCCAGCATTTT; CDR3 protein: CASSAGTLNQPQHF
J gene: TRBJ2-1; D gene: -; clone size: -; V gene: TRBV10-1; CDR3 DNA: TGCGCCAGCAGTGAGGGACTCCGAAATCTCAATGAGCAGTTCTTC; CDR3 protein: CASSEGLRNLNEQFF
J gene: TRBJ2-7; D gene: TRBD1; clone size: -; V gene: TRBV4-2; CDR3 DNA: TGTGCCAGCAGCCAAGCCTGGACAGGGAATAACGAGCAGTACTTC; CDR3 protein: CASSQAWTGNNEQYF
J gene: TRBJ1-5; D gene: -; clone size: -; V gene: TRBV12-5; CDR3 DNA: TGTGCTAGTGGGTGGCGGTTGAAGGTCGGCGGTAATCAGCCCCAGCATTTT; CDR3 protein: CASGWRLKVGGNQPQHF
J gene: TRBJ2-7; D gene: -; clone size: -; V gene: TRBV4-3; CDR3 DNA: TGCGCCAGCAGCCAAGCCGCAGCGTCTTCCTACGAGCAGTACTTC; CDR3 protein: CASSQAAASSYEQYF
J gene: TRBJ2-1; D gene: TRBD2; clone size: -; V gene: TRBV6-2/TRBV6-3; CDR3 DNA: TGTGCCAGCAGTTCCCTAGCGGGGGGGCCGGCGGGCGAGCAGTTCTTC; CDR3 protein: CASSSLAGGPAGEQFF
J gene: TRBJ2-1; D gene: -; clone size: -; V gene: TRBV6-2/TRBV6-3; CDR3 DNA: TGTGCCAGCAGTCCCCGGGGGGGACAGACCCACAATGAGCAGTTCTTC; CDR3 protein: CASSPRGGQTHNEQFF
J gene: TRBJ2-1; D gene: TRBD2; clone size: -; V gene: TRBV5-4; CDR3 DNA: TGTGCCAGCAGCTCAGCAGCGGGAGGGCCCAATGAGCAGTTCTTC; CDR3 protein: CASSSAAGGPNEQFF
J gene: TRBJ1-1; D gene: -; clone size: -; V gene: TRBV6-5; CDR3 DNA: TGTGCCAGCACGGAGACCCTTAATGGGGCTGAAGCTTTCTTT; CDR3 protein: CASTETLNGAEAFF
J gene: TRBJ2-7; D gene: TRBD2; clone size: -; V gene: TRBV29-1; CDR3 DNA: TGCAGTGGTGAAGCGGGAGAGGAGCAGTACTTC; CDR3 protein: CSGEAGEEQYF
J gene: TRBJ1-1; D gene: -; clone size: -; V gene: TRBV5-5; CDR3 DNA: TGTGCCAGCAGCCTAGGCAGTACTGAAGCTTTCTTT; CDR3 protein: CASSLGSTEAFF
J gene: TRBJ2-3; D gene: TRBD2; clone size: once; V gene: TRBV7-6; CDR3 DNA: TGTGCCAGCAGCCTAGCGGGACAAACAGATACGCAGTATTTT; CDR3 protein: CASSLAGQTDTQYF
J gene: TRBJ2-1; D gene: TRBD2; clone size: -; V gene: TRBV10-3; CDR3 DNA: TGTGCCATCAGTGAGGAGAGCGGGAGAGTCTTGAATGAGCAGTTCTTC; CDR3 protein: CAISEESGRVLNEQFF
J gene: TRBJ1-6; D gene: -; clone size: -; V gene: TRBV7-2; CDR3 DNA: TGTGCCAGCAGCTTAGAATTCGGTGGATTTTACCCCCTCCACTTT; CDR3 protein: CASSLEFGGFYPLHF
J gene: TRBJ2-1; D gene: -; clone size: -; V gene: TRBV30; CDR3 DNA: TGTGCCTGGAGTGTACGATTCGCCCGCAATGAGCAGTTCTTC; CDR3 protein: CAWSVRFARNEQFF
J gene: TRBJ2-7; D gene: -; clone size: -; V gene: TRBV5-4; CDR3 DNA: TGTGCCAGCAGCTTGGCAGTTGGGGACTACGAGCAGTACTTC; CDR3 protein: CASSLAVGDYEQYF
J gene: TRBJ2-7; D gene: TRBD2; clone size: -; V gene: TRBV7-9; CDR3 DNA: TGTGCCAGCAGTCGTAGCGGGGAAAGCTCCTACGAGCAGTACTTC; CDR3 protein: CASSRSGESSYEQYF
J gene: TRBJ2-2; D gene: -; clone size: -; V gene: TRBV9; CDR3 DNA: TGTGCCAGCAGCACCCGAGCGGACACCGGGGAGCTGTTTTTT; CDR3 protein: CASSTRADTGELFF
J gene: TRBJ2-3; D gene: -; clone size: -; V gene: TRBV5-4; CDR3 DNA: TGTGCCAGCAGCACAGGACAGATTAGCACAGATACGCAGTATTTT; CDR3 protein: CASSTGQISTDTQYF
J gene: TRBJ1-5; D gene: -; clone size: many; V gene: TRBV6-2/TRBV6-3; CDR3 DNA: TGTGCCAGCAGTTACCTATTTGAGGGATGGGTAAAAGGGAGCAATCAGCCCCAGCATTTT; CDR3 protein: CASSYLFEGWVKGSNQPQHF
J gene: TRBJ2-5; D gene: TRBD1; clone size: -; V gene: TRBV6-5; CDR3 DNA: TGTGCCAGCAGGATTACTGGGACAGATCAAGAGACCCAGTACTTC; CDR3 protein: CASRITGTDQETQYF